Listed here is a single TCR beta chain. Its target is not known. This specimen comes from a study of vaccination and CD4 T cells after COVID-19. Indicated treatment: approximately 11-day PBMC culture with coronavirus spike peptide pools or control peptides (ViraFEST assay). V was trimmed by 6 bases and J by 3 bases, leaving 18 bases between them. CDR1 LNHDA and CDR2 SQIVND come from the germline V gene (reference sequence). The CDR3 is 16 residues long. Scientists ran DNA taken from cultured CD4+ T cells through the Oncomine TCR Beta short-read assay for sequencing. TCRdb recomputed calls from the PCR reads with MiXCR, one row per CDR3 protein. Found here are about 19,000 distinct CDR3 sequences, roughly three fifths of them singletons; the top ten hold roughly a tenth.

The rearrangement links TRBV19 to TRBJ1-5; D unresolved. The source material was CD4+ T cells from blood, cultured in vitro. The origin of this receptor is a human donor who had recovered from COVID-19. The CDR3: CASRSGGRRNNQPQHF. As DNA, the CDR3 is TGTGCCAGTAGGTCGGGAGGAAGAAGGAACAATCAGCCCCAGCATTTT.